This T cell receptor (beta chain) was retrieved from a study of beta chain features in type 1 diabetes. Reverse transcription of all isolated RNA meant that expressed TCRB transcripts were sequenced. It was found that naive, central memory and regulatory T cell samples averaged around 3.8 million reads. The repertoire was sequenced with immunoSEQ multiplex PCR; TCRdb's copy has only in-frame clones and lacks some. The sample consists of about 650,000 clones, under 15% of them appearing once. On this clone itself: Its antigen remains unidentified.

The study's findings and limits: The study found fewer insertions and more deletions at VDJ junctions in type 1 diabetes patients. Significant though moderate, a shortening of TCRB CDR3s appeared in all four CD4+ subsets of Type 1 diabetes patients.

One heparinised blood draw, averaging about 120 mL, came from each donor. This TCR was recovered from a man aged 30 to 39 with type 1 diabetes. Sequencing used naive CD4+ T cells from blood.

This chain's CDR3 is CASSPGWGYEQYF. The CDR3 coding sequence is TGTGCCAGCAGTCCAGGGTGGGGCTACGAGCAGTACTTC. The rearrangement links TRBV28 to TRBJ2-7, with a tentative D call TRBD1 (5 bases). Germline V gene lookup returns CDR1 MDHEN and CDR2 SYDVKM. This CDR3 region has 13 residues. The germline V and J ends were trimmed by 5 bases and 3 bases, with 11 bases remaining between them. Filled out from reference TRBV28 and TRBJ2-7, the complete variable domain reads DVKVTQSSRYLVKRTGEKVFLECVQDMDHENMFWYRQDPGLGLRLIYFSYDVKMKEKGDIPEGYSVSREKKERFSLILESASTNQTSMYLCASSPGWGYEQYFGPGTRLTVT.